Listed below are T cell receptor beta chains from one sample, sequenced in a study of T cell changes during pregnancy in multiple sclerosis. The table came from immunoSEQ multiplex PCR; TCRdb's copy has only in-frame clones and leaves some out. The profile shows some 49,000 clones, more than 85% of them singletons. The sample here was CD8+ T cells from peripheral blood mononuclear cells, taken in the first trimester of pregnancy. The receptors derive from a female donor with multiple sclerosis, enrolled in a pregnancy study. The CDR3 runs from the conserved cysteine through the conserved F or W. Each record gives: J gene, clone size, D gene, V gene, CDR3 protein, CDR3 DNA. A D gene is named only where the DNA matches it firmly. Expanded clones get a size class; other rows say once, few or many, or leave the size out.

TRBJ1-3 | - | TRBD1 | TRBV16 | CASSQKPPGQGYGNTIYF | TGTGCCAGCAGCCAGAAGCCCCCGGGACAGGGTTATGGAAACACCATATATTTT
TRBJ2-7 | - | - | TRBV27 | CASSLRSPGEQYF | TGTGCCAGCAGTTTGCGTTCTCCGGGGGAGCAGTACTTC
TRBJ2-7 | - | - | TRBV27 | CASSLYRGYEQYF | TGTGCCAGCAGTTTATATAGGGGGTACGAGCAGTACTTC
TRBJ2-2 | - | - | TRBV29-1 | CSVSQTGNTGELFF | TGCAGCGTGTCACAGACAGGGAACACCGGGGAGCTGTTTTTT
TRBJ1-4 | once | - | TRBV4-3 | CASSQGTKEKLFF | TGCGCCAGCAGCCAAGGAACTAAAGAAAAACTGTTTTTT
TRBJ2-1 | - | TRBD2 | TRBV7-9 | CASSNSLPASGPSYNEQFF | TGTGCCAGCAGCAACTCACTCCCCGCTAGCGGACCGTCCTACAATGAGCAGTTCTTC
TRBJ2-2 | - | - | TRBV9 | CASSTYGAPGELFF | TGTGCCAGCAGCACCTACGGAGCCCCCGGGGAGCTGTTTTTT
TRBJ2-7 | - | TRBD2 | TRBV7-9 | CASTSSGFRSSYEQYF | TGTGCCAGCACCTCTAGCGGGTTTCGCAGCTCCTACGAGCAGTACTTC
TRBJ2-7 | - | TRBD1 | TRBV6-5 | CASSYGRGSYEQYF | TGTGCCAGCAGTTACGGCAGGGGGTCCTACGAGCAGTACTTC
TRBJ1-1 | - | - | TRBV30 | CAWGGHTEAFF | TGTGCCTGGGGTGGGCACACTGAAGCTTTCTTT
TRBJ2-1 | - | TRBD2 | TRBV7-9 | CASSTNPLAGVSEQFF | TGTGCCAGCAGTACCAATCCACTAGCGGGAGTGAGTGAGCAGTTCTTC
TRBJ2-7 | - | TRBD2 | TRBV7-9 | CASSRKGRVGVYEQYF | TGTGCCAGCAGCCGAAAGGGGAGGGTTGGAGTCTACGAGCAGTACTTC
TRBJ2-7 | - | - | TRBV2 | CASKNEGVYEQYF | TGTGCCAGCAAAAACGAGGGAGTCTACGAGCAGTACTTC
TRBJ1-1 | - | - | TRBV28 | CASSFLQGAFF | TGTGCCAGCAGTTTTCTCCAGGGAGCTTTCTTT
TRBJ1-4 | - | - | TRBV6-5 | CASSYGQRNEKLFF | TGTGCCAGCAGTTACGGACAGAGGAATGAAAAACTGTTTTTT
TRBJ2-1 | - | TRBD2 | TRBV4-1 | CASSQVRGRPPREQFF | TGCGCCAGCAGCCAAGTCCGCGGGAGACCTCCGAGGGAGCAGTTCTTC